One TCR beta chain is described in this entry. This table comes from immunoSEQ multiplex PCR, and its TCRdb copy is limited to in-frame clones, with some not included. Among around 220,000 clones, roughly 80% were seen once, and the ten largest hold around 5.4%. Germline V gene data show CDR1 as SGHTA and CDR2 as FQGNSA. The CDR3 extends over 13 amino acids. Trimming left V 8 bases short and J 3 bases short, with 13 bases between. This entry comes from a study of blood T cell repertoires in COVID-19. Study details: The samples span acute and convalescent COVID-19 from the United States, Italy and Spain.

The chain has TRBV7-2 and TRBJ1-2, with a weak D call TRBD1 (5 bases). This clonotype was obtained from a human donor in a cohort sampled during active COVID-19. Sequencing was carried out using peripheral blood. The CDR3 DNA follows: TGTGCCAGCGCCATACAGGTGGACTATGGCTACACCTTC. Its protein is CASAIQVDYGYTF.